The clone carrying this TCR beta chain showed up just a few times. Germline V gene sequence: CDR1 SGHTA, CDR2 FQGNSA. This CDR3 region has 14 residues. Trimming took off 5 bases at V and 3 bases at J, with 10 bases between the two ends. This specimen belongs to a study of T-cell reconstitution after alpha-beta-depleted transplantation in children. The TCRbeta library was prepared with unique molecular identifiers. TCRdb reanalysed the PCR reads using MiXCR and keeps one entry per CDR3 protein. The repertoire holds some 600,000 distinct CDR3 sequences, with 16% as singletons. The J gene is TRBJ2-2, the V gene TRBV7-2, with D unresolved. The receptor's source is a human donor who donated a stem cell graft to a child with acute myeloid leukemia. Sequenced material: PBMCs from the stem cell graft donor, taken from the stem cell graft. CDR3 sequence: CASSTDTYTGELFF. In DNA, the CDR3 is TGTGCCAGCAGCACCGACACCTACACCGGGGAGCTGTTTTTT.